This TCR beta chain is drawn from a study of blood T cell repertoires in COVID-19. The overall study: Acute and convalescent COVID-19 specimens originated in the United States, Italy and Spain. PBMCs, B-cell-depleted T cells, or T cells provided the cDNA or gDNA that made up the material.

CDR1 is SGHRS and CDR2 is YFSETQ in the germline V gene. With 5 bases clipped from V and 2 bases from J, the junction kept 11 bases outside the gene matches. The CDR3 runs 16 residues. In the study's own analysis: How many nucleated cells were present was estimated from reference gene primer amplification. Clones were read by immunoSEQ multiplex PCR, and TCRdb kept only the in-frame ones, dropping some. Clonal size and the V and J genes are those of that table, whereas D and trimming came from the DNA. The table lists 250,000 to 350,000 clones, roughly 90% of them singletons. The rearrangement joins TRBV5-1 to TRBJ2-3; TRBD2 agrees at 7 bases. The specimen was peripheral blood. This TCR was sampled from a man aged 18 to 30 who had recovered from COVID-19. The CDR3 DNA reads TGCGCCAGCAGTCCTGATGAGCGGGGATTCACAGATACGCAGTATTTT. It translates to CASSPDERGFTDTQYF.